This TCR beta chain was recovered during a study of early T cells in non-severe SARS-CoV-2 infection. Overall study: The input, bulk RNA from unsorted whole blood, was sequenced, and chains were unpaired.

The table lists this clonotype with many counts. What it binds is unknown. The TCR library protocol attached unique molecular identifiers to the individual cDNA molecules. In TCRdb, the 5' RACE reads were re-called with MiXCR into one record per CDR3 protein. This table has around 50,000 distinct CDR3 sequences, 7.7% appearing once. Study findings and constraints: Sequences matched to VDJdb favored anti-spike CD8 responses, while private and CD4 specificities were missed.

The TCR originated in an adult who was a healthcare worker with PCR-confirmed SARS-CoV-2 infection or an uninfected control (not recorded which). Sequencing input: whole blood.

In DNA, the CDR3 is TGCAGTGCTTGGGACAGGGTAACTGAAGCTTTCTTT. As protein: CSAWDRVTEAFF. This chain connects TRBV20-1 to TRBJ1-1; TRBD1 matches at 9 bases. V lost 5 bases to trimming and J lost 5 bases; unmatched junction nucleotides: 3. Germline-derived CDR1 and CDR2 are DFQATT and SNEGSKA (reference sequence). The CDR3 has 12 residues.